What follows are 15 T cell receptor beta chains derived from one specimen sequenced in a study of OX40 agonist ivuxolimab in advanced cancers. Assay used: immunoSEQ multiplex PCR; TCRdb lists only in-frame clones, some missing. The sample includes tens of thousands of clones, about 85% seen only once; the top ten take roughly 1.3%. The source material was CD4+ or CD8+ T cells sorted from blood, sampled in a trial of the OX40 agonist ivuxolimab. Receptors originate from an adult with an advanced solid tumor such as melanoma, head and neck, liver or kidney cancer.

This chain connects TRBV4-1 to TRBJ1-5, with 7 bases identical to TRBD1. The germline CDR1 and CDR2 sequences are MGHRA and YSYEKL. J lost 0 bases, V lost 3 bases, and 2 bases had no gene match. The CDR3 length is 15 residues. In DNA form, the CDR3 reads TGCGCCAGCAGCCACGACAGGGTTAGCAATCAGCCCCAGCATTTT. This sequence encodes CASSHDRVSNQPQHF.

CDR3 in DNA: TGCGCCAGCAGCTTGGCCCAGGGAGCTGATACGCAGTATTTT. This sequence encodes CASSLAQGADTQYF. The V and J genes are TRBV5-1 and TRBJ2-3, with D perhaps matching TRBD1 or TRBD2 (5 bases each). The CDR3 has 14 residues. The ends were cut back, 0 bases at V and 6 bases at J, with 11 bases in the middle. CDR1 and CDR2 (germline): SGHRS, YFSETQ. Combining the CDR3 with reference TRBV5-1 and TRBJ2-3 gives the whole variable domain KAGVTQTPRYLIKTRGQQVTLSCSPISGHRSVSWYQQTPGQGLQFLFEYFSETQRNKGNFPGRFSGRQFSNSRSEMNVSTLELGDSALYLCASSLAQGADTQYFGPGTRLTVL.

This sequence joins TRBV11-2 and TRBJ2-2; D might be TRBD1 or TRBD2, each matching 5 bases. V lost 1 base and J lost 4, with 10 bases in between. Germline V gives CDR1 SGHAT, CDR2 FQNNGV. The CDR3 is 15 amino acids. The CDR3 DNA reads as TGTGCCAGCAGCTTAGTATCGGGGACCACCGGGGAGCTGTTTTTT. It translates to CASSLVSGTTGELFF.

This chain uses TRBV5-1 with TRBJ1-4; 7 nucleotides match TRBD1. The ends lost 4 bases at V and 3 bases at J; junction bases unmatched: 3. The germline CDR1 and CDR2 sequences are SGHRS and YFSETQ. The CDR3 is 14 residues long. CDR3: CASSPGTANEKLFF. The CDR3 bases are TGCGCCAGCAGCCCCGGGACAGCTAATGAAAAACTGTTTTTT.

The chain is built from TRBV6-6 and TRBJ1-5; tentatively, D is TRBD1 (5 bases). V lost 2 bases and J lost 7, with 18 bases in between. Germline lookup yields CDR1 MNHNY and CDR2 SVGAGI (reference sequence). The CDR3 is 16 amino acids. CDR3 coding DNA: TGTGCCAGCAGTTACGGGCAGGCGAGGGGCAGCCAGCCCCAGCATTTT. Translation gives CASSYGQARGSQPQHF.

This chain links TRBV2 with TRBJ2-5, with 8 bases aligning to TRBD1. J was trimmed by 5 bases and V by 1 base; bases with no gene match: 9. Per the germline V gene, CDR1 is SNHLY and CDR2 is FYNNEI. This CDR3 is 16 amino acids long. Here the CDR3 reads CASSEERTGRLETQYF. The CDR3 region has the DNA TGTGCCAGCAGTGAAGAGAGGACAGGGCGGTTGGAGACCCAGTACTTC.

The chain couples TRBV10-3 to TRBJ1-1, with unresolved D. From germline, CDR1 is ENHRY and CDR2 SYGVKD. CDR3 length: 14 amino acids. V shed 6 bases and J shed 1 base, with 12 bases lying between them. DNA for the CDR3: TGTGCCATCAGAGTGCAGGCTCCGAACACTGAAGCTTTCTTT. This codes for CAIRVQAPNTEAFF.

The chain combines TRBV7-3 with TRBJ1-4, with D possibly TRBD1 on 6 matching bases. The CDR3 covers 15 residues. The germline CDR1 and CDR2 sequences are SGHTA and FQGTGA. Trimming removed 3 bases at V and 5 bases at J, with 13 bases between. The CDR3: CASSFSQGPNEKLFF. CDR3 sequence (DNA): TGTGCCAGCAGCTTCTCACAGGGCCCCAATGAAAAACTGTTTTTT.

The genes are TRBV7-6 and TRBJ1-3; a weak D match, TRBD1 (6 bases). Germline V lookup: CDR1 SGHVS, CDR2 FNYEAQ. V lost 5 bases and J 2 bases, leaving 16 bases between the germline ends. The CDR3 extends over 16 amino acids. The CDR3 coding sequence is TGTGCCAGCAGCCTAACGACAGGCTTCGCTGGAAACACCATATATTTT. Amino acid sequence: CASSLTTGFAGNTIYF.

This sequence joins TRBV2 and TRBJ1-1; D perhaps matches TRBD1 (5 bases). Germline values: CDR1 SNHLY, CDR2 FYNNEI. The CDR3 is 14 amino acids. V lost 5 bases and J lost 6, with 16 bases in between. CDR3 amino acids: CASSYSIREAEAFF. CDR3 DNA sequence: TGTGCCAGCAGTTACTCGATCAGGGAGGCTGAAGCTTTCTTT.

The rearrangement uses TRBV2 and TRBJ2-1; 11 nucleotides align to TRBD1. After removal of 5 bases from V and 3 bases from J, the junction contained 3 bases not matched to a gene. The CDR3 consists of 15 residues. Germline V CDR1 and CDR2: SNHLY, FYNNEI. The CDR3 reads CASSLGQGGYNEQFF. DNA of the CDR3: TGTGCCAGCAGTTTGGGACAGGGGGGCTACAATGAGCAGTTCTTC.

The rearrangement joins TRBV9 to TRBJ2-2; D tentatively fits TRBD1 or TRBD2 (6 bases each). The V end lost 0 bases, the J end lost 7 bases, and 13 bases lay between the germline ends. The CDR3 sequence is 15 residues long. Germline CDR1 SGDLS, CDR2 YYNGEE. The CDR3 bases are TGTGCCAGCAGCGTAGCTGCGGAGGGGGACGGGGAGCTGTTTTTT. It specifies CASSVAAEGDGELFF.

The chain uses TRBV6-5 and TRBJ2-7, with 7 bases aligning to TRBD2. The CDR3 has 15 residues. J gave up 2 bases and V 8 bases, and 12 bases lay outside the gene matches. Germline V gene lookup returns CDR1 MNHEY and CDR2 SVGAGI. This CDR3 is CASGRDPRGAYEQYF. The CDR3 nucleotides read TGTGCCAGCGGTAGGGATCCACGGGGGGCCTACGAGCAGTACTTC.

This clone has a handful of counts. V usage is TRBV4-1 and J usage is TRBJ1-6, with a weak D call TRBD1 (6 bases). CDR3 size: 15 residues. Trimming took 1 base from V and 11 from J, leaving 15 bases between them. Germline V gene data show CDR1 as MGHRA and CDR2 as YSYEKL. The CDR3 DNA reads TGCGCCAGCAGCCAAGTGCAGGGGAATATGGCACCCCTCCACTTT. It specifies CASSQVQGNMAPLHF.

J is TRBJ2-7 and V is TRBV30, with TRBD1 identical over 9 bases. V trimming: 3 bases; J trimming: 5 bases; junction bases outside the gene matches: 8. In germline, CDR1 is GTSNPN, CDR2 SVGIG (reference sequence). There are 14 residues in the CDR3. The CDR3 nucleotides are TGTGCCTGGAGCCGGGGACAGGGTACGGACGAGCAGTACTTC. Its protein product is CAWSRGQGTDEQYF.